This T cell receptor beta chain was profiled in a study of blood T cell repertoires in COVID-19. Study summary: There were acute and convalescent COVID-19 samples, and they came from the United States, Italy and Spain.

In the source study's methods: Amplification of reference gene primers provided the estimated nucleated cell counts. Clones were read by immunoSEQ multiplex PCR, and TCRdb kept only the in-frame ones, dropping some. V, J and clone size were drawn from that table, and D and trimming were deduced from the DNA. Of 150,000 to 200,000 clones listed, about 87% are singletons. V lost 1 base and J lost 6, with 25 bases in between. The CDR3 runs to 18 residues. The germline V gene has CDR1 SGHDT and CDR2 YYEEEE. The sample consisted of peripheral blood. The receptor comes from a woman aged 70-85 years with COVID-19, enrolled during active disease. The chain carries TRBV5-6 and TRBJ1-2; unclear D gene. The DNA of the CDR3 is TGTGCCAGCAGCTTGCCCCAGGAAGAGATTAAGGCTGTTGATGGCTACACCTTC. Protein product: CASSLPQEEIKAVDGYTF. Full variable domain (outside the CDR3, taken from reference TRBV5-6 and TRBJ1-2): DAGVTQSPTHLIKTRGQQVTLRCSPKSGHDTVSWYQQALGQGPQFIFQYYEEEERQRGNFPDRFSGHQFPNYSSELNVNALLLGDSALYLCASSLPQEEIKAVDGYTFGSGTRLTVV.